This T cell receptor (beta chain) was captured in a study of cytomegalovirus exposure and HLA in healthy donors. As to this clone: Antigen unknown.

The PCR contained 60 Vbeta and 13 Jbeta primers. Sequencing used immunoSEQ multiplex PCR; TCRdb keeps in-frame clones, though not all of them. Its listing shows under 200,000 clones. Study-level points and caveats: Reportedly, cytomegalovirus status was diagnosed with high sensitivity and specificity. Many donors carried some public TCRs, although rarity characterized most TCR sequences. Per a prior analysis, the majority of TCR beta V segments were productive roughly 90% or roughly 30% of the time.

The TCR comes from a man younger than 45 in good health and CMV-seronegative. Sequencing input: PBMCs.

The CDR3 region has the DNA TGTGCCAGCAGTACAGGGCACACTGAAGCTTTCTTT. The encoded protein is CASSTGHTEAFF. The chain is built from TRBV27 and TRBJ1-1, with D perhaps TRBD1 (6 bases). The CDR3 loop spans 12 amino acids. V shed 5 bases and J shed 3 bases, with 7 bases lying between them. The V gene's germline CDR1 is MNHEY and CDR2 SMNVEV (reference sequence).